This TCR beta chain was documented in a study of a mutant IDH1 vaccine in newly diagnosed glioma. Study in general: The patients received vaccinations eight times, in weeks 1, 3, 5, 7, 11, 15, 19 and 23. Patients arrived already treated with radiotherapy, temozolomide, or both, most having had both. Initiation of the vaccine course occurred 4-6 weeks after radiotherapy alone, or alongside temozolomide cycles.

TCRdb's copy holds only in-frame clones and misses some; the assay was immunoSEQ multiplex PCR. The sample shows some 60,000 clones, over 70% of them seen only once. For this clone: Antigen: not known. The junction shows a germline mismatch at one end, possibly a read error.

Indicated time point: week 11, during vaccination. Vaccination used 300 ug of mutant IDH1 20-mer peptide per dose, with topical imiquimod. The CDR3 is made up of 13 amino acids. Per germline, CDR1 MNHEY and CDR2 SMNVEV (reference sequence). Study results and caveats: Pseudoprogression appeared independent of alterations in top peripheral clonotypes.

The gene calls are TRBV27 and TRBJ1-2; 8 bases align to TRBD1. The TCR originated in a man in his forties or fifties with glioma. The sequenced sample was PBMCs, obtained from a glioma patient whose treatment included an IDH1 peptide vaccine. CDR3 loop: CASGTGGVYGYTF. In DNA, the CDR3 is TGTGCCAGTGGTACAGGGGGAGTATATGGCTACACTTTC.